This T cell receptor beta chain was sequenced for a study of blood T cell repertoires in COVID-19. TCRdb's copy holds only in-frame clones and misses some; the assay was immunoSEQ multiplex PCR. The table lists 250,000 to 350,000 clones, approximately 86% of them singletons. Germline V gene data show CDR1 as WSHSY and CDR2 as SAAADI. The CDR3 runs to 13 residues. V shed 6 bases, J shed 7 bases, and the junction held 3 bases outside the gene matches. The gene calls are TRBV10-2 and TRBJ1-6; 7 bases are shared with TRBD1. The specimen sequenced was peripheral blood. The TCR was taken from a woman between 45 and 65 years old who had recovered from COVID-19. The CDR3 nucleotides read TGCGCCAGCAGCGGGACAGCCAATTCACCCCTCCACTTT. Translated: CASSGTANSPLHF.